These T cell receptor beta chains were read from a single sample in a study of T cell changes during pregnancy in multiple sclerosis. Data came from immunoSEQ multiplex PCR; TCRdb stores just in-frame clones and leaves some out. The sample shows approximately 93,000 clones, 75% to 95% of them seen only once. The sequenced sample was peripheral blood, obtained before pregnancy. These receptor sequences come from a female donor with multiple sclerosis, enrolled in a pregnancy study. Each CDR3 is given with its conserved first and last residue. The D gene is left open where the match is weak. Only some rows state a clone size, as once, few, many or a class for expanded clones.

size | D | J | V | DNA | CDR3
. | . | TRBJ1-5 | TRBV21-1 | TGTGCCAGCAGCGGGGCCCGGGCCCAAGGATGGAATCAGCCCCAGCATTTT | CASSGARAQGWNQPQHF
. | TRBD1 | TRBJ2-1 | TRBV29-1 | TGCAGCGTTGAAGGACAGGGTGTCTACAATGAGCAGTTCTTC | CSVEGQGVYNEQFF
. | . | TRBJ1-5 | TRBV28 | TGTGCCAGCAGGTATCAGAGCAATCAGCCCCAGCATTTT | CASRYQSNQPQHF
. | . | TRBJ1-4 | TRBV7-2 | TGTGCCAGCAGCCCCCTCGGCGGGTCCCACAATGAAAAACTGTTTTTT | CASSPLGGSHNEKLFF
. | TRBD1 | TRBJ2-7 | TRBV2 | TGTGCCAGCAGTGAAGCCAGGACAGGGGAGCAGTACTTC | CASSEARTGEQYF
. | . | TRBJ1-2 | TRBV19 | TGTGCCAGTAATGGGGCAAGGGAAGAGGTTAACTATGGCTACACCTTC | CASNGAREEVNYGYTF
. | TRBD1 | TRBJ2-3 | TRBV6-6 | TGTGCCAGCAGTTACGACAGGGATCCTAGCACAGATACGCAGTATTTT | CASSYDRDPSTDTQYF
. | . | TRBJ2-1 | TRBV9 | TGTGCCAGCAGCCCCACCGGGGGTTTGTACGACAATGAGCAGTTCTTC | CASSPTGGLYDNEQFF
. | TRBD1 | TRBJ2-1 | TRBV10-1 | TGCGCCAGCAGTAGACAGGGTGGTTATGAGCAGTTCTTC | CASSRQGGYEQFF
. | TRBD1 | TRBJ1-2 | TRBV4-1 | TGCGCCAGCAGCCCGGACAGGGCCCAAATCTATGGCTACACCTTC | CASSPDRAQIYGYTF
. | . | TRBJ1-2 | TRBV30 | TGTGCCTGGAGTCCAAGGGGCGGGAGTGTTAACTATGGCTACACCTTC | CAWSPRGGSVNYGYTF
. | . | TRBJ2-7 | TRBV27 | TGTGCCAGCAGTCCGACCAAACCTCATAGCGCGTCCCACTACGAGCAGTACTTC | CASSPTKPHSASHYEQYF
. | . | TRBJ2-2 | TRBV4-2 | TGTGCCAGCAGCCAAGATGGGTCTAGGGGGTACACCGGGGAGCTGTTTTTT | CASSQDGSRGYTGELFF
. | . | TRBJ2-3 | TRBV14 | TGTGCCAGCAGCCAAGATATGAGCATAGTCGTTACGCAGTATTTT | CASSQDMSIVVTQYF
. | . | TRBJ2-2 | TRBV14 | TGTGCCAGCAGCCAAGGAGTAGGAGAATGGACCGGGGAGCTGTTTTTT | CASSQGVGEWTGELFF
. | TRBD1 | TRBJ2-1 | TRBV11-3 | TGTGCCAGCAGCTTCGGACAGGGTGCCTACAATGAGCAGTTCTTC | CASSFGQGAYNEQFF
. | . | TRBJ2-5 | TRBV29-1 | TGCAGCGTTACTACTGGGGAGACCCAGTACTTC | CSVTTGETQYF
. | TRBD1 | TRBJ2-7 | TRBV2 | TGTGCCAGCAGTAACGACAGGGTCGGAGGCTACGAGCAGTACTTC | CASSNDRVGGYEQYF
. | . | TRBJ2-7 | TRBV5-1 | TGCGCCAGCAGCTTGGGTTATCCCACGGGGGAGCAGTACTTC | CASSLGYPTGEQYF
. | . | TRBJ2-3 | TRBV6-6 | TGTGCCAGCAGTTACCCAGGGGCCACAGATACGCAGTATTTT | CASSYPGATDTQYF
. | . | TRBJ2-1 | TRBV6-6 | TGTGCCAGCGGGGAGGAGGGGCAGTTCTTC | CASGEEGQFF
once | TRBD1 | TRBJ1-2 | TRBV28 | TGTGCCAGCAGTTTATGGGACAGGGCGGTCTTC | CASSLWDRAVF